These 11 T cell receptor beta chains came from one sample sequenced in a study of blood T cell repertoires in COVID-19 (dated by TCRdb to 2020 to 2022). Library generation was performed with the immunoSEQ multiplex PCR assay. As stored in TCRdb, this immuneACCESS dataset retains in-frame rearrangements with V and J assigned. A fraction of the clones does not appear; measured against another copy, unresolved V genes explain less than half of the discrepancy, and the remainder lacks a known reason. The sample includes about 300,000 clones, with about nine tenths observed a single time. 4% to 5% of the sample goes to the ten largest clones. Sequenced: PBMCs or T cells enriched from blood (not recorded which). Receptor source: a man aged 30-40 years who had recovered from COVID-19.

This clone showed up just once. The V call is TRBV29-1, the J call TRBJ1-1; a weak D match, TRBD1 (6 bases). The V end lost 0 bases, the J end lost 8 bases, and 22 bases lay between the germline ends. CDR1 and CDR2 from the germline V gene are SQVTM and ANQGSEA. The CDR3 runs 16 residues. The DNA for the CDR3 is TGCAGCGTTGAAGAAGGAGTGAGACAGGCCCGTACCGAAGCTTTCTTT. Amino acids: CSVEEGVRQARTEAFF. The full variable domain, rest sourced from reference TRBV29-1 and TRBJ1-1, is SAVISQKPSRDICQRGTSLTIQCQVDSQVTMMFWYRQQPGQSLTLIATANQGSEATYESGFVIDKFPISRPNLTFSTLTVSNMSPEDSSIYLCSVEEGVRQARTEAFFGQGTRLTVV.

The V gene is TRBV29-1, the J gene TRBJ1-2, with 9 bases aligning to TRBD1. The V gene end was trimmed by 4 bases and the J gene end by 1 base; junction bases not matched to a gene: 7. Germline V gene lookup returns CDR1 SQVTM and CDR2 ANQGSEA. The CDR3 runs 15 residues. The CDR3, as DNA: TGCAGCGTTGGGGGGGGACAGGGCTTTAACTATGGCTACACCTTC. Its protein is CSVGGGQGFNYGYTF.

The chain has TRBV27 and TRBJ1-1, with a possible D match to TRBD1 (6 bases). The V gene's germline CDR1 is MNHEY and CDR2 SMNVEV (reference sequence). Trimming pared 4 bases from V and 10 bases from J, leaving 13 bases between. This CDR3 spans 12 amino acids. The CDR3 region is CASSSTGQRAFF. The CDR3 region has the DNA TGTGCCAGCAGTTCGACAGGCCAGAGAGCTTTCTTT.

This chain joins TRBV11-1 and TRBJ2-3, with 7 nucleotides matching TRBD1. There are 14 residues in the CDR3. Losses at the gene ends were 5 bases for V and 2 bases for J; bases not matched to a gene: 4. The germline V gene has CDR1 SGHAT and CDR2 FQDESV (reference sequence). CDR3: CASSGEGATDTQYF. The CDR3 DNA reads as TGTGCCAGCAGCGGTGAGGGGGCCACAGATACGCAGTATTTT.

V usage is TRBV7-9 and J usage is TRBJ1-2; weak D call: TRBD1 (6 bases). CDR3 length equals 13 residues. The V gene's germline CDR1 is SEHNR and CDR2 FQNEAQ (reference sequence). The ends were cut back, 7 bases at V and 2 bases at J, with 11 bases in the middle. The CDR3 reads CASIKTGNYGYTF. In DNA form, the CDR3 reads TGTGCCAGCATCAAGACAGGAAACTATGGCTACACCTTC.

The CDR3 loop reads CASSLLPNTEAFF. The DNA for the CDR3 is TGTGCCAGCAGTTTACTTCCGAACACTGAAGCTTTCTTT. The J gene is TRBJ1-1, the V gene TRBV27; D not resolved. Germline lookup yields CDR1 MNHEY and CDR2 SMNVEV (reference sequence). The CDR3 consists of 13 residues. Trimming removed 2 bases from V and 1 base from J, with 5 bases in between.

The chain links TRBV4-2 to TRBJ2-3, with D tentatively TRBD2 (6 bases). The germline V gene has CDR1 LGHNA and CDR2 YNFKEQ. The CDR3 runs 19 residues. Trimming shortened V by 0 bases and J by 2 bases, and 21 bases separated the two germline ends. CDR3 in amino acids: CASSQDGAPRGYSTDTQYF. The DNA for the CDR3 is TGTGCCAGCAGCCAAGACGGAGCCCCCCGGGGGTACTCCACAGATACGCAGTATTTT.

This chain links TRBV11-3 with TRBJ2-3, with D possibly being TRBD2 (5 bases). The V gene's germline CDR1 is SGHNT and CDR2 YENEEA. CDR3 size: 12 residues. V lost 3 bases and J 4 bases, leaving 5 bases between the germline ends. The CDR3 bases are TGTGCCAGCAGCTTGAGGGCAGATACGCAGTATTTT. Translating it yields CASSLRADTQYF.

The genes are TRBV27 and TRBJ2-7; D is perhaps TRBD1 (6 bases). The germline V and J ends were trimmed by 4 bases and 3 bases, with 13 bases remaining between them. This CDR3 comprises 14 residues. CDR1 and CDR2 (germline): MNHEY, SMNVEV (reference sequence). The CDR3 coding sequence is TGTGCCAGCAGTTCCCCGGGACACCTCTACGAGCAGTACTTC. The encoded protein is CASSSPGHLYEQYF.

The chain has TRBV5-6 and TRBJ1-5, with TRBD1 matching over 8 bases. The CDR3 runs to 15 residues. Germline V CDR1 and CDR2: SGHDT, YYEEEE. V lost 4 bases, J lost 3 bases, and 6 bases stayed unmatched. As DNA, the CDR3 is TGTGCCAGCAGCCCCGGGACAGGTTCCAATCAGCCCCAGCATTTT. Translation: CASSPGTGSNQPQHF. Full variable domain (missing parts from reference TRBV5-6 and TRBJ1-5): DAGVTQSPTHLIKTRGQQVTLRCSPKSGHDTVSWYQQALGQGPQFIFQYYEEEERQRGNFPDRFSGHQFPNYSSELNVNALLLGDSALYLCASSPGTGSNQPQHFGDGTRLSIL.

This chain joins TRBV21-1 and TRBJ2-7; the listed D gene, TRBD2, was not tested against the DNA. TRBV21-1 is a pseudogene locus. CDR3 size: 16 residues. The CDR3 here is CASSTKSRDLGYEQYF. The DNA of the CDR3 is TGTGCCAGCAGCACAAAGTCGCGGGATCTTGGGTACGAGCAGTACTTC.